What follows are 15 T cell receptor beta chains derived from one specimen sequenced in a study of CD8 T cells in ankylosing spondylitis. Whole-study results and caveats: Seemingly distinctive of ankylosing spondylitis blood was a TCR beta motif formed by eight highly homologous variants.

TCRdb reanalysed the 5' RACE reads using MiXCR and keeps one entry per CDR3 protein. This sample has approximately 540,000 distinct CDR3 sequences; roughly 13% occur once, and the top ten carry approximately 6.3%. Antigen specificity for these receptors is unknown. Sample: blood, either unsorted or a sorted T cell fraction (not recorded which). Receptors originate from a male donor with ankylosing spondylitis.

With regard to this clonotype: A read error may produce the germline difference seen at one junction end. This chain joins TRBV27 and TRBJ1-2; 7 bases align to TRBD1. Germline V CDR1 and CDR2: MNHEY, SMNVEV (reference sequence). This CDR3 contains 16 residues. CDR3 loop: CASSLIPLTGDSGCTF. The CDR3 DNA sequence: TGTGCCAGCAGCCTAATACCTCTAACAGGGGACAGTGGCTGCACCTTC.

The sample holds a few counts of this clonotype. The chain is built from TRBV20-1 and TRBJ2-7, with 14 bases identical to TRBD2. This CDR3 comprises 16 residues. Germline-derived CDR1 and CDR2 are DFQATT and SNEGSKA (reference sequence). Trimming cost V 5 bases and J 5 bases; bases outside gene matches: 11. The CDR3 DNA is TGCAGTGCTTATCCCGGGACTAGCGGGAGAAGCCACGAGCAGTACTTC. As protein: CSAYPGTSGRSHEQYF.

The V and J genes are TRBV24-1 and TRBJ2-7; 9 nucleotides align to TRBD1. Germline V gene lookup returns CDR1 KGHDR and CDR2 SFDVKD. CDR3 length equals 15 residues. The junction had 4 bases not matched to a gene; V was cut back by 3 bases and J by 2 bases. This chain's CDR3 is CATSDGGQGAYEQYF. In DNA, the CDR3 is TGTGCCACCAGTGATGGGGGACAGGGAGCCTACGAGCAGTACTTC.

This clonotype was detected a few times. This chain uses TRBV6-1 with TRBJ2-2; 7 nucleotides match TRBD1. V gave up 6 bases and J gave up 6 bases; unmatched junction bases: 7. Germline values: CDR1 MNHNS, CDR2 SASEGT. The CDR3 is 14 residues long. The CDR3 region is CASSGEGGSGELFF. The CDR3 nucleotides are TGTGCCAGCAGCGGGGAAGGGGGCTCCGGGGAGCTGTTTTTT.

This clonotype came up a few times. The rearrangement links TRBV12-3 or TRBV12-4 to TRBJ2-1; D is perhaps TRBD1 (7 bases). The V gene lost 8 bases and the J gene lost 4 bases, with 15 bases spanning the gap. The CDR3 is 14 amino acids. The CDR3 region has the DNA TGTGCCAGCGGGATATCAGGGGGGTACAATGAGCAGTTCTTC. Residues: CASGISGGYNEQFF.

This clonotype turned up a few times. The chain recombines TRBV5-1 with TRBJ2-3; 11 bases fit TRBD2. CDR1 and CDR2 from the germline V gene are SGHRS and YFSETQ. The V gene end was trimmed by 4 bases and the J gene end by 4 bases; junction bases not matched to a gene: 8. The CDR3 sequence is 16 residues long. The CDR3 coding sequence is TGCGCCAGCAGCCCCAGACTAGCGGGAACCTCAGATACGCAGTATTTT. It is translated as CASSPRLAGTSDTQYF.

The rearrangement links TRBV24-1 to TRBJ2-1, with D perhaps matching TRBD1 (6 bases). V was trimmed by 1 base and J by 9 bases, leaving 18 bases between them. This CDR3 has 16 residues. CDR1 is KGHDR, CDR2 SFDVKD, per germline. The CDR3 sequence is CATSDFARGQSSEQFF. The CDR3 nucleotides are TGTGCCACCAGTGATTTTGCCAGGGGTCAATCCAGTGAGCAGTTCTTC.

This clonotype has only a few counts. The chain uses TRBV11-3 and TRBJ1-4; 7 nucleotides agree with TRBD1. Per the germline V gene, CDR1 is SGHNT and CDR2 is YENEEA. V lost 1 base, J lost 8 bases, and 4 bases stayed unmatched. This CDR3 spans 14 amino acids. In DNA, the CDR3 is TGTGCCAGCAGCTTAGGCGGGGACAGCGAAAAACTGTTTTTT. Its protein product is CASSLGGDSEKLFF.

V gene TRBV20-1 combines with J gene TRBJ2-3; TRBD2 aligns across 11 bases. Germline V gives CDR1 DFQATT, CDR2 SNEGSKA (reference sequence). Trimming took 7 bases from V and 2 from J; bases not matched to a gene: 5. CDR3 size: 14 residues. The CDR3 region is CSGRLAGTTDTQYF. The CDR3, as DNA: TGCAGTGGACGACTAGCGGGGACCACAGATACGCAGTATTTT.

This clonotype appeared many times. The chain carries TRBV12-3 or TRBV12-4 and TRBJ2-3; 9 bases map to TRBD2. CDR3 length equals 14 residues. V dropped 3 bases and J dropped 4; count of bases not matched to a gene: 2. The CDR3 region is CASSLGLASDTQYF. The CDR3 coding sequence is TGTGCCAGCAGTTTGGGACTAGCCTCAGATACGCAGTATTTT.

The chain couples TRBV6-6 to TRBJ1-1, with D tentatively TRBD1 (6 bases). The CDR3 runs to 13 residues. The germline CDR1 and CDR2 sequences are MNHNY and SVGAGI (reference sequence). Between the trimmed V and J ends, which lost 0 bases and 6 bases, there was a span of 8 bases. This CDR3 reads CASSYSGAAEAFF. CDR3 DNA sequence: TGTGCCAGCAGTTACTCGGGGGCGGCTGAAGCTTTCTTT.

Of note for this clonotype: A much bigger clone sits one base away, suggesting this may be a read error. Because it lacks the conserved phenylalanine or tryptophan at the end, this CDR3 is likely a read error. The J gene is TRBJ2-7, the V gene TRBV11-2; 7 bases are shared with TRBD2. This CDR3 is built from 15 residues. The V gene end was trimmed by 3 bases and the J gene end by 0 bases; junction bases not matched to a gene: 5. Germline CDR1 and CDR2: SGHAT and FQNNGV. In DNA form, the CDR3 reads TGTGCCAGCAGCTTGGTAGCGGGCCACTCCTACGAGCAGTACTCC. It codes for CASSLVAGHSYEQYS.

The chain uses TRBV5-1 and TRBJ2-2; a possible D gene is TRBD1 (6 bases). Germline lookup yields CDR1 SGHRS and CDR2 YFSETQ. V was cut by 0 bases and J by 6 bases, with 24 bases left in between. The CDR3 contains 19 residues. The CDR3 protein is CASSLVRDTLVTKAGELFF. Written as DNA, the CDR3 is TGCGCCAGCAGCTTGGTGAGGGACACCTTAGTTACCAAGGCCGGGGAGCTGTTTTTT. Full variable domain (remainder filled in from reference TRBV5-1 and TRBJ2-2): KAGVTQTPRYLIKTRGQQVTLSCSPISGHRSVSWYQQTPGQGLQFLFEYFSETQRNKGNFPGRFSGRQFSNSRSEMNVSTLELGDSALYLCASSLVRDTLVTKAGELFFGEGSRLTVL.

Only a few counts were recorded for this clonotype. CDR3 nucleotides: TGTGCCAGCAGTGAAGGTACCCGCGTTGAGCAGTTCTTC. It is translated as CASSEGTRVEQFF. V usage is TRBV6-1 and J usage is TRBJ2-1; no clear D. The germline V gene encodes CDR1 MNHNS and CDR2 SASEGT. This CDR3 has 13 amino acids. V was clipped by 1 base and J by 9 bases, with 10 bases between them.

Only one count was recorded for this clonotype. Germline is not matched at one junction end, which may reflect a read error. The chain employs TRBV5-1 and TRBJ2-3, with TRBD2 matching over 8 bases. This CDR3 spans 14 amino acids. The germline V gene encodes CDR1 SGHRS and CDR2 YFSETQ. As DNA, the CDR3 is TGCTCCAGCAGCAGAGCGGGAGTTGAAGATACGCAGTATTTT. It specifies CSSSRAGVEDTQYF.